Listed here are 8 T cell receptor beta chains from one sample, sequenced in a study of radiotherapy plus CTLA-4 blockade in lung cancer. Sequencing was performed with immunoSEQ multiplex PCR; in TCRdb, only in-frame clones are kept and a portion is missing. The profile shows 85,000 to 90,000 clones, about 87% of them singletons. The sequenced sample was peripheral blood, obtained from a patient treated with radiotherapy plus ipilimumab. The origin of the receptors is a human donor with non-small cell lung cancer that progressed on radiotherapy plus ipilimumab.

The CDR3 sequence is CAISAGTGKYSPLHF. Here the CDR3 DNA reads TGTGCCATCAGTGCTGGAACAGGGAAATACTCACCCCTCCACTTT. The chain carries TRBV10-3 and TRBJ1-6, with a tentative D call TRBD1 (6 bases). Germline CDR1 reads ENHRY; CDR2 reads SYGVKD. Deletions cut 4 bases from V and 10 bases from J, with 17 bases between. CDR3 length equals 15 residues.

The rearrangement joins TRBV11-2 to TRBJ2-3, with D perhaps matching TRBD2 (6 bases). Germline loops: CDR1 SGHAT, CDR2 FQNNGV. This CDR3 comprises 15 residues. The ends were cut back, 1 base at V and 7 bases at J, with 15 bases in the middle. The CDR3 coding sequence is TGTGCCAGCAGCTTAGCCTCCCTACTAGCTCATACGCAGTATTTT. This gives the protein CASSLASLLAHTQYF.

J is TRBJ1-2 and V is TRBV6-5; TRBD1 matches 7 bases. The CDR3 has 15 residues. The J segment lost 4 bases and the V segment lost 4 bases, leaving 9 bases of the junction unmatched. CDR1 is MNHEY, CDR2 SVGAGI, per germline. CDR3 protein: CASSSGGTAVYGYTF. The CDR3 nucleotides are TGTGCCAGCAGTTCAGGCGGGACAGCAGTCTATGGCTACACCTTC.

In its sample, this clone was seen once. The chain links TRBV6-5 to TRBJ2-7; D remains ambiguous. V lost 6 bases and J lost 6, with 9 bases in between. The CDR3 spans 11 residues. Germline-derived CDR1 and CDR2 are MNHEY and SVGAGI. The chain's CDR3 is CASRDSAEQYF. As DNA, the CDR3 is TGTGCCAGCAGAGACTCGGCCGAGCAGTACTTC.

V is TRBV6-5 and J is TRBJ1-2; 8 nucleotides line up with TRBD1. V dropped 4 bases and J dropped 5; count of bases not matched to a gene: 0. CDR1 and CDR2 (germline): MNHEY, SVGAGI. This CDR3 spans 12 amino acids. In DNA form, the CDR3 reads TGTGCCAGCAGTTGGACAGGGTATGGCTACACCTTC. It encodes CASSWTGYGYTF.

Comments on this clone: The junction differs from germline at one of its ends, possibly a read error. The chain couples TRBV6-7 to TRBJ2-7; 7 nucleotides align to TRBD2. TRBV6-7 is an ORF for which the function is uncertain. The length of the CDR3 is 13 residues. CDR3 sequence: CASMGGKYLCLSF. DNA for the CDR3: TGTGCCAGCATGGGGGGGAAATATTTATGCTTAAGCTTC.

V usage is TRBV7-9 and J usage is TRBJ2-5, with a tentative D call TRBD1 (6 bases). CDR1 and CDR2 from the germline V gene are SEHNR and FQNEAQ (reference sequence). The V end lost 5 bases, the J end lost 1 base, and 17 bases lay between the germline ends. CDR3 length: 16 amino acids. The CDR3 sequence is CASSPRRNRAQETQYF. The CDR3 DNA follows: TGTGCCAGCAGCCCCCGCCGTAACAGGGCCCAAGAGACCCAGTACTTC. The whole variable domain, filled in from reference TRBV7-9 and TRBJ2-5, reads DTGVSQNPRHKITKRGQNVTFRCDPISEHNRLYWYRQTLGQGPEFLTYFQNEAQLEKSRLLSDRFSAERPKGSFSTLEIQRTEQGDSAMYLCASSPRRNRAQETQYFGPGTRLLVL.

This chain uses TRBV4-1 with TRBJ1-2, with 12 bases lining up with TRBD1. CDR1 and CDR2 from the germline V gene are MGHRA and YSYEKL. This CDR3 has 13 residues. Trimming at V came to 5 bases and at J to 8 bases, leaving 3 bases not matched to a gene. This CDR3 reads CASSGTGGRGYTF. As DNA, the CDR3 is TGCGCCAGCAGCGGGACAGGGGGCCGGGGCTACACCTTC.